The 14 T cell receptor beta chains in this list originate from one sample, sequenced in a study of identical twins. TCRdb re-called the 5' RACE reads with MiXCR, one entry per CDR3 protein. The sample carries 1.5 million to 2 million distinct CDR3 sequences, about 31% recorded once. Sequenced material: cord blood. All receptors derive from a newborn girl in good health.

In this sample, this clonotype turned up a few times. The chain joins TRBV18 to TRBJ2-7; D is unclear. Trimming shortened V by 1 base and J by 7 bases, and 8 bases separated the two germline ends. Germline loops: CDR1 KGHSH, CDR2 LQKENI. The CDR3 runs 12 residues. CDR3 region: CASSPQISEQYF. In DNA form, the CDR3 reads TGTGCCAGCTCACCACAAATTAGTGAGCAGTACTTC.

As to this clonotype: Relative to the germline gene, one junction end is altered; a read error may explain this. The chain joins TRBV4-2 to TRBJ2-3; no reliable D call. Germline lookup yields CDR1 LGHNA and CDR2 YNFKEQ. This CDR3 comprises 12 residues. CDR3 in DNA: TGTGCCAGCAGCCACCCCTTGGATACGCAGTCTTTT. It translates to CASSHPLDTQSF.

In nucleotides, the CDR3 is TGCGCCAGCAGCCGCATTAGCGGGAGGGCGAATGAGCAGTACTTC. Translated, it gives CASSRISGRANEQYF. The gene calls are TRBV4-1 and TRBJ2-5; 11 bases align to TRBD2. V shed 4 bases, J shed 11 bases, and the junction held 12 bases outside the gene matches. This CDR3 comprises 15 residues. Germline lookup yields CDR1 MGHRA and CDR2 YSYEKL.

Of note for this clonotype: One base away lies a much larger clone, so this may be a sequencing read error. The chain couples TRBV12-3 or TRBV12-4 to TRBJ2-5, with a tentative D call TRBD1 (6 bases). The CDR3 extends over 13 amino acids. CDR3: CTSSDRYQETQYF. The CDR3, as DNA: TGTACCAGCAGTGACAGGTACCAAGAGACCCAGTACTTC.

This clonotype was detected a few times. The V call is TRBV20-1, the J call TRBJ1-3; 9 nucleotides line up with TRBD1. Germline lookup yields CDR1 DFQATT and CDR2 SNEGSKA (reference sequence). This CDR3 contains 18 residues. J lost 4 bases, V lost 3 bases, and 16 bases had no gene match. Here the CDR3 DNA reads TGCAGTGCTAGGTTTAAGCGCTCGGGACAGGGCGCAGGAAACACCATATATTTT. Its protein product is CSARFKRSGQGAGNTIYF.

Concerning this clonotype: This may be a read error: a much more frequent sequence differs by one nucleotide. The chain is built from TRBV29-1 and TRBJ2-3; the D gene is possibly TRBD1 (6 bases). The CDR3 contains 17 residues. Looked up from germline, CDR1 is SQVTM and CDR2 is ANQGSEA. V was trimmed by 5 bases and J by 1 base, leaving 22 bases between them. DNA for the CDR3: TGCAGCGTTAGTTGGGCCCGAGGACAGACCCGCACAGATACGCAGTATTTT. It codes for CSVSWARGQTRTDTQYF.

This clonotype has a count of ten or more. The gene calls are TRBV10-3 and TRBJ2-7, with 9 bases lining up with TRBD2. CDR1 and CDR2 from the germline V gene are ENHRY and SYGVKD. The trim removed 3 bases at V and 3 bases at J, leaving 3 bases unmatched. This CDR3 comprises 14 residues. The CDR3 DNA is TGTGCCATCAGTGATATAGCGGGGGTCTACGAGCAGTACTTC. Residues: CAISDIAGVYEQYF.

This clonotype turned up a few times. V is TRBV11-2 and J is TRBJ1-4; no clear D gene. CDR1 and CDR2 from the germline V gene are SGHAT and FQNNGV. The CDR3 extends over 13 amino acids. V was clipped by 1 base and J by 7 bases, with 7 bases between them. Here the CDR3 DNA reads TGTGCCAGCAGCTTAGCCCGTGCTGAAAAACTGTTTTTT. Protein product: CASSLARAEKLFF.

This clonotype was found many times. The chain uses TRBV4-1 and TRBJ2-1; 8 bases align to TRBD2. Germline lookup yields CDR1 MGHRA and CDR2 YSYEKL. Trimming cost V 2 bases and J 7 bases; bases outside gene matches: 7. The CDR3 sequence is 15 residues long. CDR3 nucleotides: TGCGCCAGCAGCCAATTCGGGGGGGCCCCGAATGAGCAGTTCTTC. Protein: CASSQFGGAPNEQFF.

The CDR3 bases are TGTGCCATCAGTGAGTCGAGGAGGGCCGGAGGTAGCAATCAGCCCCAGCATTTT. This sequence encodes CAISESRRAGGSNQPQHF. The rearrangement uses TRBV10-3 and TRBJ1-5; D gene unclear. The CDR3 runs 18 residues. V shed 0 bases and J shed 0 bases, with 15 bases lying between them. Germline V gives CDR1 ENHRY, CDR2 SYGVKD.

The V call is TRBV5-5, the J call TRBJ1-2, with D perhaps TRBD1 (6 bases). In germline, CDR1 is SGHKS, CDR2 YYEKEE (reference sequence). Trimming cost V 0 bases and J 0 bases, with 12 bases left between them. The CDR3 loop spans 16 amino acids. The CDR3, as DNA: TGTGCCAGCAGCTTGGGACCTGACAGGACTAACTATGGCTACACCTTC. Amino acid sequence: CASSLGPDRTNYGYTF.

For this clonotype: A much larger clone sits a single nucleotide away, making a read error possible. V is TRBV10-3 and J is TRBJ2-4; D is ambiguous. Germline V gives CDR1 ENHRY, CDR2 SYGVKD. V lost 0 bases and J lost 3, with 21 bases in between. The CDR3 is made up of 19 amino acids. This CDR3 is CAISESGTTPIFGKNIQYF. The CDR3 DNA is TGTGCCATCAGTGAGTCGGGTACAACTCCGATTTTTGGCAAAAACATTCAGTACTTC.

This clonotype was counted a few times. V usage is TRBV6-1 and J usage is TRBJ2-5; TRBD1 agrees at 8 bases. Trimming took 5 bases from V and 1 from J; bases not matched to a gene: 6. CDR3 length: 15 amino acids. CDR1 is MNHNS, CDR2 SASEGT, per germline. The CDR3 region has the DNA TGTGCCAGCAGTCTGCAGGGGGCCACCCAAGAGACCCAGTACTTC. Its protein is CASSLQGATQETQYF.

This clonotype was seen ten or more times. The chain links TRBV28 to TRBJ2-7; tentative D call: TRBD2 (6 bases). Germline CDR1 and CDR2: MDHEN and SYDVKM. The germline V and J ends were trimmed by 7 bases and 4 bases, with 14 bases remaining between them. The CDR3 spans 13 residues. CDR3 nucleotides: TGTGCCAGCAACGGCGGGATGGGATACGAGCAGTACTTC. Translated: CASNGGMGYEQYF. The complete variable domain, with remaining parts taken from reference TRBV28 and TRBJ2-7, reads DVKVTQSSRYLVKRTGEKVFLECVQDMDHENMFWYRQDPGLGLRLIYFSYDVKMKEKGDIPEGYSVSREKKERFSLILESASTNQTSMYLCASNGGMGYEQYFGPGTRLTVT.